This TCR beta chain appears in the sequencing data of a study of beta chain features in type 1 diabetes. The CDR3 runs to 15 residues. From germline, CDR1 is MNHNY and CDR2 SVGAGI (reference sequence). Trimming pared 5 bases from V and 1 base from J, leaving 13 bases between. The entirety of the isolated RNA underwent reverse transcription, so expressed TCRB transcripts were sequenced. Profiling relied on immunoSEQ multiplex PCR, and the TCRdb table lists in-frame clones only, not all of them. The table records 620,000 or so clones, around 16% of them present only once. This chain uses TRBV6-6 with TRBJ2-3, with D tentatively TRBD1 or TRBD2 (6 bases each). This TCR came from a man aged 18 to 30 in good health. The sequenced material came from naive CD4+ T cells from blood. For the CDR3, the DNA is TGTGCCAGCAGTCCCGGGGGCCGTCGCACAGATACGCAGTATTTT. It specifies CASSPGGRRTDTQYF.